This TCR beta chain was captured by sequencing in a study of T cell responses to AZD1222 COVID-19 vaccine. Study overall: Analysis merged second doses at about 4 or about 12 weeks.

Overall study results and limits: Nearly half of the spike-specific TCRs reportedly recognize variant regions that carry no mutations.

This table comes from immunoSEQ multiplex PCR, and its TCRdb copy is limited to in-frame clones, with some not included. The sample has more than 95,000 clones, around 92% seen once. Trimming took off 4 bases at V and 1 base at J, with 11 bases between the two ends. Germline loops: CDR1 MNHEY, CDR2 SVGAGI. There are 14 residues in the CDR3. A word on this clone: Its antigen remains unidentified.

Sequencing was performed on peripheral blood, taken on day 0 of AZD1222 vaccination. The chain employs TRBV6-5 and TRBJ2-7; perhaps TRBD1 as D (5 bases). This clonotype was sampled from an adult in good health. Written as DNA, the CDR3 is TGTGCCAGCAGTTCTGTGGGGCAGTCCTACGAGCAGTACTTC. Its protein is CASSSVGQSYEQYF.